This TCR beta chain was captured by sequencing in a study of Ad26.COV2.S vaccination and SARS-CoV-2 variants. On the study more broadly: The study gave Ad26.COV2.S intramuscularly, once or twice 56 days apart. Regarding the study as a whole: Vaccinated individuals (as opposed to placebo recipients) had higher spike-specific TCR breadth.

The table came from immunoSEQ multiplex PCR; TCRdb's copy has only in-frame clones and leaves some out. The sample lists hundreds of thousands of clones, roughly 87% seen once, with 3.4% in the top ten. Points on this clone: Its antigen is currently unknown.

This sample's treatment: over 15 received Ad26.COV2.S at low or high dose, single or two shots; about 5 received placebo; per-sample allocation not given. The samples date from day 63 after the first vaccine or placebo injection. Germline assignment: CDR1 SGHTA and CDR2 FQGTGA. V lost 4 bases and J lost 6; bases outside the gene matches: 10. The CDR3 length is 15 residues. The receptor's source is a person between 18 and 59 years old who received the Ad26.COV2.S COVID-19 vaccine or a placebo. The gene calls are TRBV7-3 and TRBJ1-1; 8 bases are shared with TRBD1. The specimen comprised peripheral blood, sampled in a trial of Ad26.COV2.S vaccine versus placebo. The CDR3 sequence is CASSSSGGAGPEAFF. The CDR3 DNA reads TGTGCCAGCAGCTCTTCAGGGGGCGCAGGCCCTGAAGCTTTCTTT.